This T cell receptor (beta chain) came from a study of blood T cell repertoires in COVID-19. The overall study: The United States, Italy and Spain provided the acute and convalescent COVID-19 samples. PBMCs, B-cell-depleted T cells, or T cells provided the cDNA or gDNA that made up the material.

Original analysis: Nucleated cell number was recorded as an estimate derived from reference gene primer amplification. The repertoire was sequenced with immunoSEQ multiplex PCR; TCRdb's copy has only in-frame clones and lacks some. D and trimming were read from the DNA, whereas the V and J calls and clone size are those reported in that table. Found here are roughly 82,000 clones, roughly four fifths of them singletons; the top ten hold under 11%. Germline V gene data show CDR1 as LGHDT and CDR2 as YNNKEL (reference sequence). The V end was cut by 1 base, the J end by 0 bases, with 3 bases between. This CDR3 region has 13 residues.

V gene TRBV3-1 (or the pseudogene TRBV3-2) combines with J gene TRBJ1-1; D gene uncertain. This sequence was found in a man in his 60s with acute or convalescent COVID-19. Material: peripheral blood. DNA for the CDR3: TGTGCCAGCAGCCAAGTAATGAACACTGAAGCTTTCTTT. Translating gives CASSQVMNTEAFF.